This TCR beta chain was identified in a study of blood T cell repertoires in COVID-19. At the level of the study: T cells, B-cell-depleted T cells, or PBMCs provided the cDNA or gDNA that served as material.

Methods used by the authors: Cell counts per sample came from amplifying reference gene primers. The protocol was immunoSEQ multiplex PCR, while the TCRdb copy is restricted to in-frame clones and leaves out a portion. The DNA was the basis for D and trimming; V, J and clone size are from that table. This repertoire shows about 240,000 clones, roughly 76% found once; its top ten account for around 7%. The CDR3 runs to 15 residues. CDR1 and CDR2 from the germline V gene are LGHDT and YNNKEL (reference sequence). Trimming at V came to 1 base and at J to 3 bases, leaving 6 bases not matched to a gene. The rearrangement joins TRBV3-1 (or the pseudogene TRBV3-2) to TRBJ2-7; 7 nucleotides agree with TRBD2. This TCR was sampled from an elderly woman with COVID-19, enrolled during active disease. Source material: peripheral blood. CDR3 nucleotide sequence: TGTGCCAGCAGCCAAGGGATCGGGGGGAGCTACGAGCAGTACTTC. Amino acids: CASSQGIGGSYEQYF.